This section outlines one T cell receptor (beta chain) sequence together with its context. The sample belongs to a study of T cell responses to AZD1222 COVID-19 vaccine. This CDR3 is 13 amino acids long. Between the trimmed V and J ends, which lost 0 bases and 5 bases, there was a span of 7 bases. Germline-derived CDR1 and CDR2 are MRHNA and SNTAGT. TCRdb's table, derived via immunoSEQ multiplex PCR, lists solely in-frame clones and lacks some. The table shows 130,000 to 150,000 clones, with approximately 89% occurring only once. The sequence derives from an adult who received the AZD1222 COVID-19 vaccine. The V call is TRBV6-4, the J call TRBJ1-1; no reliable D call. The specimen was peripheral blood, collected 28 days after the second AZD1222 dose. CDR3 in DNA: TGTGCCAGCAGTGACTCCGCGGGGACTGAAGCTTTCTTT. Translation: CASSDSAGTEAFF.